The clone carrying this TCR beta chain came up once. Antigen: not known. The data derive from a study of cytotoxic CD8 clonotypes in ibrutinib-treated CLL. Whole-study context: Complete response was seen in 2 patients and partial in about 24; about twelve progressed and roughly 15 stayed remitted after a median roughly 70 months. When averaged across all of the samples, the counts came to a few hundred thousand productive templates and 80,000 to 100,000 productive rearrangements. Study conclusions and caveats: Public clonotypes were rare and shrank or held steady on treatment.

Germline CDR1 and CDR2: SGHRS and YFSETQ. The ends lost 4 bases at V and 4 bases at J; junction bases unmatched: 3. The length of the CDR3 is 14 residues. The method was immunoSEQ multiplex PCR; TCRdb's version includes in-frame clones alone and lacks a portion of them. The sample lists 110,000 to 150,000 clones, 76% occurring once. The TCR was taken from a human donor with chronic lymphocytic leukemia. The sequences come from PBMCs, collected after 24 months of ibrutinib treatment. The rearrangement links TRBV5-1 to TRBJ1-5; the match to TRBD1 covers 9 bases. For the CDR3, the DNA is TGCGCCAGCAGCCGAGGGACAGGGAATCAGCCCCAGCATTTT. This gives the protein CASSRGTGNQPQHF.